This TCR beta chain was observed in a study of blood T cell repertoires in COVID-19 (dated by TCRdb to 2019 to 2021). Background on the whole study: The collaborator samples originated in the United States, Italy and Spain and spanned the acute and convalescent phases of COVID-19. The material from the prospective study consisted of cDNA or gDNA derived from T cells, B-cell-depleted T cells, or PBMCs. Deeply sampled blood TCRbeta repertoires from subjects exposed to, actively infected with, or recovered from COVID-19 were included in the dataset. The repertoires were released in a freely available public database meant as a resource for research on the immune response to SARS-CoV-2. Samples were obtained from the ongoing ImmuneRACE study (first 160 participants) and from some 1,300 subjects provided by 6 global collaborators. Sample metadata almost always included a de-identified subject ID, COVID-19 status, age in years and sex. Where HLA class I and class II types were available, the types were taken from metadata supplied by the sample provider, not from assay-based typing.

As for this clone: Which antigen it targets is not known. No per-base quality is available; no much larger clone lies one base away.

The junction carries 14 bases between V and J, which are trimmed by 2 bases and 7 bases respectively. The CDR3 starts with the cysteine, ends with the phenylalanine, and has 14 residues. Only the CDR3 DNA is retained, 42 bases long and in frame from the first base. CDR1 is given as SGHTA and CDR2 as FQGTGA, both from the germline V gene. Participants in the prospective study were enrolled through a virtual design, were aged about 18 to 100 years, and lived in 24 United States geographic areas. In the prospective study, cohorts were assigned on the basis of participant-reported clinical history obtained from a screening survey and a study questionnaire. Exposed participants had been in contact with someone with a PCR-confirmed or clinician-diagnosed COVID-19 case within 2 weeks of study entry. Mobile phlebotomists in the prospective study collected whole blood, serum and a nasopharyngeal or oropharyngeal swab from every participant. Additional blood draws and questionnaires over a 2-month period could optionally be provided by prospective study participants. Before DNA extraction, blood samples from the prospective study were shipped at room temperature or frozen.

The immunoSEQ Assay, a bias-controlled multiplex PCR, was used to amplify TCRbeta CDR3 regions from genomic DNA. The authors processed their data as follows. Nucleated cell counts per sample were estimated from amplification of reference gene primers within the assay. To quantify the absolute abundance of each unique TCRbeta CDR3 rearrangement, sequence reads were collapsed and filtered. For each sample, productive Simpson clonality was calculated as the square root of Simpson's diversity index over productive rearrangements. TCRdb retrieved this table from immuneACCESS and kept in-frame rearrangements only. Not all clones are present; in checked studies, unresolved V genes account for under half, and no reason is known for the remainder. V and J calls and clone size are given by that table; D and trimming were obtained from the DNA. For this sample the table gives fewer than 400,000 clones, of which more than 85% were detected only once. The ten largest clones represent 3% to 5% of the sample.

The research as a whole found: The amount of clinical and demographic metadata varied by source and participant and was provided uncurated.

The chain couples TRBV7-3 to TRBJ1-1; D gene: possibly TRBD1, on 5 matching bases. Sequenced sample: PBMCs or T cells enriched from blood (not recorded which). The TCR comes from a woman in her 30s who had been exposed to COVID-19. The CDR3 reads as follows: CASSLSGPGVEAFF. The sequenced DNA: TGTGCCAGCAGCTTATCCGGTCCGGGGGTTGAAGCTTTCTTT.